These T cell receptor beta chains were read from a single sample in a study of OX40 agonist ivuxolimab in advanced cancers. Some clones are missing from TCRdb's copy, which holds only in-frame ones; the method was immunoSEQ multiplex PCR. The sample includes about 35,000 clones, about 82% seen only once; the top ten take 20% to 30%. Sequencing was performed on CD4+ or CD8+ T cells sorted from blood, taken in a trial of the OX40 agonist ivuxolimab. The receptors here all came from an adult with an advanced solid tumor such as melanoma, head and neck, liver or kidney cancer. The CDR3 runs from the conserved cysteine through the conserved F or W. The D gene is left open where the match is weak. The size entry is marked missing in some rows and otherwise reads once, few, many or a size class.

D	V	size	J	DNA	CDR3
.	TRBV28	.	TRBJ2-1	TGTGCCAGCAGTTTGGTGGGGTTCGAGCAGTTCTTC	CASSLVGFEQFF
.	TRBV28	.	TRBJ1-2	TGTGCCAGCAGTTTAACCGGGCTCGCTGGCTACACCTTC	CASSLTGLAGYTF
.	TRBV14	.	TRBJ2-2	TGTGCCAGCAGCCCTAGAGAATATAACACCGGGGAGCTGTTTTTT	CASSPREYNTGELFF
TRBD2	TRBV5-1	.	TRBJ2-5	TGCGCCAGCAGCTTGGAATATAGCGGGGGGGCGCAAGAGACCCAGTACTTC	CASSLEYSGGAQETQYF
.	TRBV7-9	many	TRBJ2-6	TGTGCCAGCAGCCCCCCCTCCATACAAAGCTCTGGGGCCAACGTCCTGACTTTC	CASSPPSIQSSGANVLTF
TRBD1	TRBV6-5	few	TRBJ2-7	TGTGCCAGCACCAAGGGGGAACAGGGGAACGAGCAGTACTTC	CASTKGEQGNEQYF
TRBD1	TRBV6-4	.	TRBJ1-2	TGTGCCAGCAGTGAGAGGACAGGAGCTAACTATGGCTACACCTTC	CASSERTGANYGYTF
TRBD1	TRBV6-1	.	TRBJ2-3	TGTGCCAGCAGTGAAGTGACAGGGGCCACAGATACGCAGTATTTT	CASSEVTGATDTQYF
TRBD1	TRBV6-1	.	TRBJ2-3	TGTGCCAGCAGTGACTCGCAGGGGGCAGATACGCAGTATTTT	CASSDSQGADTQYF
TRBD2	TRBV4-3	.	TRBJ2-1	TGCGCCAGCAGCCAAGAGGCGGGGGGGGCCACTGAGCAGTTCTTC	CASSQEAGGATEQFF
.	TRBV28	.	TRBJ2-7	TGTGCCAGCAGTGAAACAGGGTACGAGCAGTACTTC	CASSETGYEQYF
.	TRBV28	.	TRBJ1-5	TGTGCCAGCAGTTTTAGATCCCTCGGCAATCAGCCCCAGCATTTT	CASSFRSLGNQPQHF
.	TRBV6-5	once	TRBJ2-1	TGTGCCAGCAGCGACTCAGGGGGGGACTACAATGAGCAGTTCTTC	CASSDSGGDYNEQFF
.	TRBV2	few	TRBJ2-1	TGTGCCAGCAATGTTCAGGGCGGCCGCTACAATGAGCAGTTCTTC	CASNVQGGRYNEQFF
.	TRBV7-9	.	TRBJ2-5	TGTGCCAGCAGCTTCTCCGACAGTCCCGGTGAGACCCAGTACTTC	CASSFSDSPGETQYF
TRBD1	TRBV30	.	TRBJ1-3	TGTGCCTGGAGTGGGGACAGGGGCATCGGAAACACCATATATTTT	CAWSGDRGIGNTIYF
TRBD2	TRBV5-6	.	TRBJ2-7	TGTGCCAGCAGCTTCGGACTAGCGGGGAACTACGAGCAGTACTTC	CASSFGLAGNYEQYF
.	TRBV11-3	.	TRBJ2-5	TGTGCCAGCAGCGCCCGGTTGAGAGAGACCCAGTACTTC	CASSARLRETQYF
.	TRBV28	.	TRBJ2-2	TGTGCCAGCAGTCTAGGGGGGACCGGGGAGCTGTTTTTT	CASSLGGTGELFF
TRBD2	TRBV5-8	.	TRBJ2-7	TGTGCCAGCAGCTTGATTCGGTCTAGCGGGAGAAACGAGCAGTACTTC	CASSLIRSSGRNEQYF
.	TRBV9	.	TRBJ2-1	TGTGCCAGCAGCGTAGAGGTCGACAATGAGCAGTTCTTC	CASSVEVDNEQFF
TRBD1	TRBV13	.	TRBJ1-4	TGTGCCAGCAGCTTAGGGGGGACAGGGTTTGAAAAACTGTTTTTT	CASSLGGTGFEKLFF